What follows are 26 T cell receptor beta chains derived from one specimen sequenced in a study of radiation and T cells in renal cell carcinoma. Sample time point: baseline pretreatment blood. Documented treatment: 15 Gy SBRT to primary tumor, nephrectomy 4 weeks later. The assay was immunoSEQ multiplex PCR, and TCRdb's table has in-frame clones only and misses some. Of 130,000 to 150,000 clones in the sample, about 88% were seen once. Sequenced here: blood, sampled from a patient whose treatment included radiotherapy and nephrectomy. The receptors shown here come from a woman aged 70-85 years with renal cell carcinoma.

V is TRBV6-6 and J is TRBJ2-2; D possibly matches TRBD1 or TRBD2 (7 bases each). The CDR3 is made up of 16 amino acids. The ends were cut back, 0 bases at V and 7 bases at J, with 15 bases in the middle. The germline gives CDR1 MNHNY, CDR2 SVGAGI (reference sequence). The CDR3 region is CASSYSGRGQIGELFF. CDR3 DNA: TGTGCCAGCAGTTACTCGGGGAGGGGGCAGATCGGGGAGCTGTTTTTT.

The rearrangement uses TRBV11-2 and TRBJ1-2; D might be TRBD1 (5 bases). Trimming pared 1 base from V and 4 bases from J, leaving 13 bases between. CDR3 length: 15 amino acids. Germline CDR1 and CDR2: SGHAT and FQNNGV. CDR3 bases: TGTGCCAGCAGCTTAGGAGGGACGGCCACCTATGGCTACACCTTC. Residues: CASSLGGTATYGYTF.

The chain couples TRBV27 to TRBJ2-5, with D unclear. CDR1 and CDR2 (germline): MNHEY, SMNVEV (reference sequence). The length of the CDR3 is 13 residues. Trimming removed 1 base at V and 1 base at J, with 4 bases between. CDR3 coding DNA: TGTGCCAGCAGTTTATTATCCCAAGAGACCCAGTACTTC. Its translation is CASSLLSQETQYF.

The V and J genes are TRBV5-1 and TRBJ1-3; weak D call: TRBD1 (5 bases). V lost 4 bases and J lost 2, with 10 bases in between. Looked up from germline, CDR1 is SGHRS and CDR2 is YFSETQ. The CDR3 sequence is 14 residues long. In DNA form, the CDR3 reads TGCGCCAGCAGCCTGTCAGGGACTGGAAACACCATATATTTT. It is translated as CASSLSGTGNTIYF.

The J gene is TRBJ1-4, the V gene TRBV25-1; TRBD1 agrees at 10 bases. V lost 6 bases, J lost 4 bases, and 5 bases stayed unmatched. The V gene's germline CDR1 is MGHDK and CDR2 SYGVNS. CDR3 length: 15 amino acids. CDR3 DNA: TGTGCCAGCAGCTCCCGGGACAGGGGTAATGAAAAACTGTTTTTT. This translates into CASSSRDRGNEKLFF. Drawing the rest from reference TRBV25-1 and TRBJ1-4, the complete variable domain is EADIYQTPRYLVIGTGKKITLECSQTMGHDKMYWYQQDPGMELHLIHYSYGVNSTEKGDLSSESTVSRIRTEHFPLTLESARPSHTSQYLCASSSRDRGNEKLFFGSGTQLSVL.

The chain has TRBV28 and TRBJ2-3; D remains ambiguous. Germline loops: CDR1 MDHEN, CDR2 SYDVKM. CDR3 length: 12 residues. V lost 6 bases and J lost 6, with 10 bases in between. CDR3 DNA: TGTGCCAGCAGCCTATCTGGGGATACGCAGTATTTT. Protein sequence: CASSLSGDTQYF.

The chain combines TRBV4-1 with TRBJ2-5; possible D gene TRBD1, 6 bases. Trimming pared 2 bases from V and 3 bases from J, leaving 13 bases between. CDR3 length: 15 amino acids. The germline V gene encodes CDR1 MGHRA and CDR2 YSYEKL. The CDR3 sequence is CASSQRETGKETQYF. CDR3 DNA sequence: TGCGCCAGCAGCCAACGCGAAACAGGGAAAGAGACCCAGTACTTC.

This clone was counted only a few times. The rearrangement uses TRBV5-1 and TRBJ1-1; no firm D call. Germline values: CDR1 SGHRS, CDR2 YFSETQ. This CDR3 region has 14 residues. V lost 0 bases, J lost 5 bases, and 11 bases lay in between. The CDR3 DNA is TGCGCCAGCAGCTTGGACGGGGTTTGGACTGAAGCTTTCTTT. Translated, it gives CASSLDGVWTEAFF.

The chain recombines TRBV19 with TRBJ2-6; 7 bases align to TRBD1. The CDR3 is made up of 16 amino acids. The V gene's germline CDR1 is LNHDA and CDR2 SQIVND (reference sequence). Losses at the gene ends were 4 bases for V and 0 bases for J; bases not matched to a gene: 3. The CDR3 DNA sequence: TGTGCCAGTAGTAAAGGGGGCGCCTCTGGGGCCAACGTCCTGACTTTC. Residues: CASSKGGASGANVLTF.

The J gene is TRBJ1-1, the V gene TRBV10-3, with D perhaps matching TRBD1 (6 bases). Trimming removed 2 bases from V and 6 bases from J, with 7 bases in between. Germline V CDR1 and CDR2: ENHRY, SYGVKD. The CDR3 totals 12 residues. The CDR3 region is CAISEPGAEAFF. The CDR3 DNA reads TGTGCCATCAGTGAGCCAGGGGCTGAAGCTTTCTTT.

The rearrangement joins TRBV19 to TRBJ2-1, with 13 bases identical to TRBD2. CDR1 and CDR2 from the germline V gene are LNHDA and SQIVND (reference sequence). The CDR3 loop spans 17 amino acids. The ends lost 3 bases at V and 7 bases at J; junction bases unmatched: 9. The CDR3 nucleotides read TGTGCCAGTAGTATTCTGACTAGCGGGGGGAATTCGAATGAGCAGTTCTTC. Translated, it gives CASSILTSGGNSNEQFF.

This chain joins TRBV29-1 and TRBJ2-5, with TRBD2 matching 9 bases. The germline gives CDR1 SQVTM, CDR2 ANQGSEA. Losses at the gene ends were 4 bases for V and 6 bases for J; bases not matched to a gene: 6. CDR3 size: 13 residues. The CDR3 is CSVGSSGVKTQYF. DNA of the CDR3: TGCAGCGTTGGGTCTAGCGGGGTCAAGACCCAGTACTTC.

This chain connects TRBV4-2 to TRBJ1-3; D gene unclear. With 1 base removed from V and 0 bases from J, the gap between germline ends came to 10 bases. Germline loops: CDR1 LGHNA, CDR2 YNFKEQ. The CDR3 has 16 amino acids. This CDR3 is CASSQGAGSSGNTIYF. The CDR3 DNA follows: TGTGCCAGCAGCCAAGGGGCTGGGTCCTCTGGAAACACCATATATTTT.

V is TRBV7-2 and J is TRBJ1-1, with 7 bases that match TRBD1. This CDR3 is 14 amino acids long. Germline assignment: CDR1 SGHTA and CDR2 FQGNSA. J was trimmed by 4 bases and V by 4 bases; bases with no gene match: 6. Here the CDR3 reads CASSSRQGITEAFF. For the CDR3, the DNA is TGTGCCAGCAGCTCCCGACAGGGAATCACTGAAGCTTTCTTT.

The chain uses TRBV5-4 and TRBJ1-1; the D is unclear. Trimming left V 4 bases short and J 7 bases short, with 11 bases between. Germline V CDR1 and CDR2: SGHNT, YYREEE (reference sequence). This CDR3 region has 12 residues. The CDR3 DNA sequence: TGTGCCAGCAGCCCCGTGACGAGTGAAGCTTTCTTT. This encodes CASSPVTSEAFF.

This chain links TRBV7-9 with TRBJ2-5; D is unresolved. This CDR3 comprises 13 residues. V lost 0 bases and J 5 bases, leaving 7 bases between the germline ends. Per germline, CDR1 SEHNR and CDR2 FQNEAQ (reference sequence). In DNA, the CDR3 is TGTGCCAGCAGCTTAGCGGTGGGGGAGACCCAGTACTTC. It yields the protein CASSLAVGETQYF.

The chain links TRBV29-1 to TRBJ2-7; 10 positions match TRBD1. The ends lost 3 bases at V and 5 bases at J; junction bases unmatched: 4. The V gene's germline CDR1 is SQVTM and CDR2 ANQGSEA. The length of the CDR3 is 13 residues. The CDR3 is CSVEDRGGHEQYF. The CDR3 bases are TGCAGCGTTGAGGACAGGGGGGGCCACGAGCAGTACTTC.

This clone has only one observation. The chain recombines TRBV21-1 with TRBJ2-7; the table's D call, TRBD1, was not checked against the DNA. TRBV21-1 is a known pseudogene. The CDR3 runs to 14 residues. This CDR3 is CASSRYRGPYEQYF. The DNA for the CDR3 is TGTGCCAGCAGCAGATACAGGGGACCCTACGAGCAGTACTTC.

The gene calls are TRBV7-9 and TRBJ2-7; possibly TRBD1 for D (5 bases). The CDR3 is 15 amino acids. V was pared by 5 bases and J by 2 bases, with 16 bases between. Germline V gives CDR1 SEHNR, CDR2 FQNEAQ (reference sequence). CDR3 amino acids: CASSPQGSAAYEQYF. CDR3 coding DNA: TGTGCCAGCAGCCCTCAGGGCAGCGCGGCCTACGAGCAGTACTTC.

The chain links TRBV27 to TRBJ1-2, with 7 bases that match TRBD1. This CDR3 region has 15 residues. In germline, CDR1 is MNHEY, CDR2 SMNVEV (reference sequence). J was trimmed by 4 bases and V by 3 bases; bases with no gene match: 8. The CDR3 DNA sequence: TGTGCCAGCAGTTTGGAGGGACAGACCCTCTATGGCTACACCTTC. Protein sequence: CASSLEGQTLYGYTF.

This chain connects TRBV30 to TRBJ2-7; D possibly uses TRBD1 or TRBD2 (5 bases each). The germline V and J ends were trimmed by 2 bases and 1 base, with 12 bases remaining between them. Germline-derived CDR1 and CDR2 are GTSNPN and SVGIG (reference sequence). This CDR3 contains 14 residues. CDR3 nucleotides: TGTGCCTGGAGTAGGGACGGCCTTTCCTACGAGCAGTACTTC. Translated, it gives CAWSRDGLSYEQYF.

The chain joins TRBV7-2 to TRBJ1-1; 7 bases align to TRBD1. Looked up from germline, CDR1 is SGHTA and CDR2 is FQGNSA. The CDR3 is 12 residues long. The trim removed 3 bases at V and 9 bases at J, leaving 4 bases unmatched. Here the CDR3 DNA reads TGTGCCAGCAGCTTCAGACAGGGTCAAGCTTTCTTT. Translating it yields CASSFRQGQAFF.

CDR3 region: CASSIGGWSNQPQHF. CDR3 in DNA: TGTGCCAGTAGTATAGGAGGGTGGAGCAATCAGCCCCAGCATTTT. The chain recombines TRBV19 with TRBJ1-5; no reliable D call. This CDR3 comprises 15 residues. Germline V gene data show CDR1 as LNHDA and CDR2 as SQIVND (reference sequence). Trimming cost V 1 base and J 1 base, with 8 bases left between them.

This chain links TRBV7-9 with TRBJ2-5; a possible D gene is TRBD1 (5 bases). Germline CDR1 is SEHNR and CDR2 is FQNEAQ (reference sequence). The CDR3 covers 13 residues. The V end was cut by 3 bases, the J end by 5 bases, with 10 bases between. The CDR3 region is CASSFRQKETQYF. The DNA for the CDR3 is TGTGCCAGCAGCTTCCGACAGAAGGAGACCCAGTACTTC.

CDR3 loop: CAWRGVGNTIYF. Here the CDR3 DNA reads TGTGCCTGGCGAGGGGTAGGAAACACCATATATTTT. The chain employs TRBV30 and TRBJ1-3, with D possibly TRBD1 on 5 matching bases. CDR1 GTSNPN and CDR2 SVGIG come from the germline V gene (reference sequence). V was trimmed by 5 bases and J by 4 bases, leaving 9 bases between them. The CDR3 loop spans 12 amino acids.

A single count supports this clone. V and J are TRBV7-2 and TRBJ2-3; D call uncertain. This CDR3 contains 12 residues. Trimming removed 5 bases from V and 11 bases from J, with 14 bases in between. CDR1 and CDR2 from the germline V gene are SGHTA and FQGNSA. CDR3 loop: CASSPTLNGQYF. The DNA of the CDR3 is TGTGCCAGCAGCCCGACCCTTAACGGGCAGTATTTT.